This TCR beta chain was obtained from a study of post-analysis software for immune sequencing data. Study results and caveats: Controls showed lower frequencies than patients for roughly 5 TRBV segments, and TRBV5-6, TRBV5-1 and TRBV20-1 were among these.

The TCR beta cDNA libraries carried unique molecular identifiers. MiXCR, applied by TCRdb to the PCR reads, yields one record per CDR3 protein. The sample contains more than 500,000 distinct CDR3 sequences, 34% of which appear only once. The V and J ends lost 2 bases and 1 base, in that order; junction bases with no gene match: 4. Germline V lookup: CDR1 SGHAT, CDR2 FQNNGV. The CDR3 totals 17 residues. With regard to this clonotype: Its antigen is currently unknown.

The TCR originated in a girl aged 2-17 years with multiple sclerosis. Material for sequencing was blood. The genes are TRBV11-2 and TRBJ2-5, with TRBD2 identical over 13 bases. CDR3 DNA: TGTGCCAGCAGCTTACCTAGACTAGCGGGGGGCCAAGAGACCCAGTACTTC. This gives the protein CASSLPRLAGGQETQYF.